The 19 T cell receptor beta chains below come from one sample, sequenced in a study of technical replicates of blood from several donors (dated by TCRdb to 2016 to 2017). The library was obtained by the immunoSEQ multiplex PCR assay. TCRdb re-hosts the immuneACCESS table, in-frame sequences only. Its copies lack some clones; in the studies checked, an unresolved V gene accounts for under half of them, and the cause for the rest is not known. Recorded for this sample are fewer than 95,000 clones; 90% to 95% of them occurred a single time. The ten top clones hold approximately 0.25% of the sample. The sequencing sample was made of T cells isolated from PBMCs. These receptors were collected from a human donor in good health.

The chain carries TRBV25-1 and TRBJ2-1; 9 bases are shared with TRBD2. The CDR3 is 18 amino acids. Germline CDR1 and CDR2: MGHDK and SYGVNS. Trimming at V came to 7 bases and at J to 0 bases, leaving 13 bases not matched to a gene. DNA for the CDR3: TGTGCCAGCATACTGAATAGCGGGAGATTCGACTCCTACAATGAGCAGTTCTTC. Amino acids: CASILNSGRFDSYNEQFF.

The rearrangement joins TRBV12-5 to TRBJ2-3, with 8 positions matching TRBD2. The V and J ends lost 8 bases and 3 bases, in that order; junction bases with no gene match: 13. The CDR3 runs 16 residues. Germline loops: CDR1 LGHNT, CDR2 FRNRAP. CDR3 in amino acids: CASSSWRGAITDTQYF. CDR3 in DNA: TGTGCTAGTAGCTCTTGGCGGGGGGCAATTACAGATACGCAGTATTTT.

The chain combines TRBV19 with TRBJ2-2; TRBD2 matches 7 bases. CDR3 size: 14 residues. V dropped 6 bases and J dropped 6; count of bases not matched to a gene: 7. Germline-derived CDR1 and CDR2 are LNHDA and SQIVND (reference sequence). As DNA, the CDR3 is TGTGCCAGTAGCGCGGGGGTTCGATCCGGGGAGCTGTTTTTT. Translating gives CASSAGVRSGELFF.

CDR3: CASRRAGVNQPQHF. The CDR3 coding sequence is TGTGCCAGCAGGAGGGCAGGGGTCAATCAGCCCCAGCATTTT. The gene calls are TRBV6-1 and TRBJ1-5, with D possibly TRBD1 on 6 matching bases. The V and J ends lost 6 bases and 3 bases respectively, with 12 bases between them. The CDR3 is 14 residues long. Looked up from germline, CDR1 is MNHNS and CDR2 is SASEGT.

V usage is TRBV6-6 and J usage is TRBJ1-2; TRBD1 aligns across 8 bases. Germline-derived CDR1 and CDR2 are MNHNY and SVGAGI (reference sequence). The length of the CDR3 is 14 residues. The junction had 2 bases not matched to a gene; V was cut back by 5 bases and J by 0 bases. The chain's CDR3 is CASSDRGTNYGYTF. CDR3 in DNA: TGTGCCAGCAGTGACAGGGGTACTAACTATGGCTACACCTTC.

The rearrangement links TRBV10-3 to TRBJ2-7; D gene unclear. V shed 3 bases and J shed 6 bases, with 15 bases lying between them. The CDR3 runs 14 residues. Per the germline V gene, CDR1 is ENHRY and CDR2 is SYGVKD. The CDR3 DNA is TGTGCCATCAGTGATTCAGGCCAAGAACTCGAGCAGTACTTC. Translated, it gives CAISDSGQELEQYF.

The chain recombines TRBV4-1 with TRBJ2-5; the D gene is possibly TRBD2 (6 bases). Trimming took 1 base from V and 4 from J, leaving 13 bases between them. Germline values: CDR1 MGHRA, CDR2 YSYEKL. This CDR3 spans 15 amino acids. The CDR3 DNA reads TGCGCCAGCAGCCAAGGGGGGACTTCGATAGAGACCCAGTACTTC. This encodes CASSQGGTSIETQYF.

The chain employs TRBV2 and TRBJ1-6; D unresolved. V dropped 7 bases and J dropped 6 bases, with 16 bases sitting between them. The CDR3 is made up of 15 amino acids. Looked up from germline, CDR1 is SNHLY and CDR2 is FYNNEI. This chain's CDR3 is CASKKNSVGNSPLHF. In nucleotides, the CDR3 is TGTGCCAGCAAAAAAAATAGCGTCGGTAATTCACCCCTCCACTTT.

The genes are TRBV19 and TRBJ1-4; D is possibly TRBD1 (5 bases). The CDR3 covers 14 residues. V lost 6 bases, J lost 9 bases, and 17 bases lay in between. Germline CDR1 reads LNHDA; CDR2 reads SQIVND (reference sequence). CDR3 region: CASRHGTKEKKLFF. CDR3 coding DNA: TGTGCCAGTAGGCATGGGACTAAAGAAAAAAAACTGTTTTTT.

This clone appeared a few times. This chain links TRBV11-2 with TRBJ1-1; D is uncertain. Germline assignment: CDR1 SGHAT and CDR2 FQNNGV. V lost 4 bases and J 6 bases, leaving 21 bases between the germline ends. The CDR3 has 16 amino acids. The CDR3 bases are TGTGCCAGCAGCTCGCAATCCCTCTCTGGCATCCCTGAAGCTTTCTTT. Its translation: CASSSQSLSGIPEAFF.

This chain links TRBV2 with TRBJ1-4, with 7 bases that match TRBD1. CDR3 size: 13 residues. With V trimmed by 3 bases and J by 10 bases, 5 bases remained unmatched. Per germline, CDR1 SNHLY and CDR2 FYNNEI. CDR3 in amino acids: CASSEVRQGKLFF. In DNA, the CDR3 is TGTGCCAGCAGTGAGGTCCGACAGGGAAAACTGTTTTTT.

The chain carries TRBV11-2 and TRBJ1-4; TRBD1 matches at 9 bases. The V gene's germline CDR1 is SGHAT and CDR2 FQNNGV. The CDR3 totals 15 residues. V lost 1 base to trimming and J lost 5 bases; unmatched junction nucleotides: 2. The DNA for the CDR3 is TGTGCCAGCAGCTTAGTTACAGGGGGCAATGAAAAACTGTTTTTT. Protein sequence: CASSLVTGGNEKLFF.

The J gene is TRBJ2-3, the V gene TRBV2; 12 nucleotides agree with TRBD1. This CDR3 has 21 amino acids. V dropped 4 bases and J dropped 4; count of bases not matched to a gene: 21. In germline, CDR1 is SNHLY, CDR2 FYNNEI. The CDR3 loop is CASSVEAVLGTGGQFADTQYF. Written as DNA, the CDR3 is TGTGCCAGCAGTGTGGAGGCGGTACTGGGGACAGGGGGCCAGTTTGCAGATACGCAGTATTTT.

The V and J genes are TRBV25-1 and TRBJ1-1; D uncertain. In germline, CDR1 is MGHDK, CDR2 SYGVNS. The CDR3 spans 15 residues. With 0 bases removed from V and 1 base from J, the gap between germline ends came to 9 bases. CDR3 bases: TGTGCCAGCAGTGAATATTTCGTTCCGAACACTGAAGCTTTCTTT. This encodes CASSEYFVPNTEAFF.

The chain links TRBV6-1 to TRBJ2-7; 15 nucleotides agree with TRBD2. In germline, CDR1 is MNHNS, CDR2 SASEGT. Germline trimming cut 7 bases from V and 7 bases from J; bases unmatched to any gene: 5. The CDR3 extends over 14 amino acids. DNA of the CDR3: TGTGCCAGCACCGGGACTAGCGGGAGGAGAGAGCAGTACTTC. Encoded protein: CASTGTSGRREQYF.

This chain joins TRBV14 and TRBJ2-7, with TRBD2 matching over 14 bases. From germline, CDR1 is SGHDN and CDR2 FVKESK. The CDR3 totals 15 residues. V lost 6 bases, J lost 3 bases, and 4 bases stayed unmatched. The CDR3 spells CASSRTSGGYYEQYF. DNA of the CDR3: TGTGCCAGCAGTCGGACTAGCGGGGGGTACTACGAGCAGTACTTC.

This clone was seen only once. The genes are TRBV27 and TRBJ1-2, with 7 bases matching TRBD1. The CDR3 totals 14 residues. The germline V gene has CDR1 MNHEY and CDR2 SMNVEV (reference sequence). Unmatched junction bases numbered 7, after V lost 5 bases and J lost 4 bases. The CDR3 here is CASSPPGQSYGYTF. The CDR3 DNA is TGTGCCAGCAGTCCCCCGGGACAGTCCTATGGCTACACCTTC.

The rearrangement uses TRBV6-5 and TRBJ1-5, with TRBD1 identical over 10 bases. The V gene's germline CDR1 is MNHEY and CDR2 SVGAGI. The CDR3 consists of 15 residues. V lost 4 bases to trimming and J lost 3 bases; unmatched junction nucleotides: 3. The CDR3 sequence: CASSSGTGANQPQHF. The DNA of the CDR3 is TGTGCCAGCAGTTCCGGGACAGGGGCCAATCAGCCCCAGCATTTT.

The chain links TRBV15 to TRBJ2-7; TRBD1 agrees at 10 bases. The CDR3 is made up of 15 amino acids. Per germline, CDR1 LNHNV and CDR2 YYDKDF (reference sequence). With 0 bases clipped from V and 3 bases from J, the junction kept 2 bases outside the gene matches. The CDR3 nucleotides are TGTGCCACCAGCAGAGATCGGGACAGGGGCTACGAGCAGTACTTC. This codes for CATSRDRDRGYEQYF.